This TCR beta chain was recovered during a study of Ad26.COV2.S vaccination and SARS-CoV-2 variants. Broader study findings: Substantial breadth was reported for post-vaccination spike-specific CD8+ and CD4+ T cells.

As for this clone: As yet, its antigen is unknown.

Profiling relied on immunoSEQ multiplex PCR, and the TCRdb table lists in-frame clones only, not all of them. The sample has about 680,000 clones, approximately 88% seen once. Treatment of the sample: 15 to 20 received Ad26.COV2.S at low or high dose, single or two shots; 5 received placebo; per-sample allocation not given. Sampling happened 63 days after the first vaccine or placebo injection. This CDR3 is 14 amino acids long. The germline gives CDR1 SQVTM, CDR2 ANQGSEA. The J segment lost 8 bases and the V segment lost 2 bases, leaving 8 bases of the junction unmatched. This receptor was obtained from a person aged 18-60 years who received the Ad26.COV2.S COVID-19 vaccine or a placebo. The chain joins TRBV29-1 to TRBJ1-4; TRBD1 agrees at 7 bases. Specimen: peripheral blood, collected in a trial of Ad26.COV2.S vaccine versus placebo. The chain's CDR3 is CSVEIGDSTEKLFF. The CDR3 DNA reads TGCAGCGTTGAAATAGGGGACAGTACCGAAAAACTGTTTTTT.